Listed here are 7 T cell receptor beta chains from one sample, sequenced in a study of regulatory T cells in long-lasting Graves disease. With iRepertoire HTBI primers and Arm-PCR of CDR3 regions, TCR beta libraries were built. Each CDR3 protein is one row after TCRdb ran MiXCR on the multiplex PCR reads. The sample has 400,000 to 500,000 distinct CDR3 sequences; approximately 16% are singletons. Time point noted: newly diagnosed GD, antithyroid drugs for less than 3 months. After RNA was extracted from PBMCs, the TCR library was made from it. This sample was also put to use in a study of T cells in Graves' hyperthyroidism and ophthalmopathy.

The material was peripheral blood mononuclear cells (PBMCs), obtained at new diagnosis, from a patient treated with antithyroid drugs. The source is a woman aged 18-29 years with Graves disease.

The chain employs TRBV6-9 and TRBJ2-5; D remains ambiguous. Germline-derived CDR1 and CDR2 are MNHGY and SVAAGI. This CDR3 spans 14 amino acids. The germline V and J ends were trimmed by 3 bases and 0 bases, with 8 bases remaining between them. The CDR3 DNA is TGTGCCAGCAGTTACGGCGGTAACCAAGAGACCCAGTACTTC. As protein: CASSYGGNQETQYF.

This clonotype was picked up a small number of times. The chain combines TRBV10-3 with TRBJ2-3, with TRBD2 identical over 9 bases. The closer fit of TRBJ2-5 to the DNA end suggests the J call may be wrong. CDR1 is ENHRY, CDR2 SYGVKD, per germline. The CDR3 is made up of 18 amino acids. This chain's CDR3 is CATDDRAGAGGSRETQYF. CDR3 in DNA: TGTGCCACCGACGACAGGGCGGGAGCGGGAGGTTCTAGAGAGACCCAGTACTTC.

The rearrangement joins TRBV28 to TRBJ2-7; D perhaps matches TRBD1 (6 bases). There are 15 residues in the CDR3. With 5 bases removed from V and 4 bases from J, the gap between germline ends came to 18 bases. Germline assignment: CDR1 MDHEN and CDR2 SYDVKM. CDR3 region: CASSPETGTSYEQYF. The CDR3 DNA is TGTGCCAGCAGTCCCGAGACCGGGACATCGTACGAGCAGTACTTC.

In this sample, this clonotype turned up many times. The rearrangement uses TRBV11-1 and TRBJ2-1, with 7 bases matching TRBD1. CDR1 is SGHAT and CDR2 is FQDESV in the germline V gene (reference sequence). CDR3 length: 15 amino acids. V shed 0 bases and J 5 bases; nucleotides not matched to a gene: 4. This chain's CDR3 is CASSLARDSHNEQFF. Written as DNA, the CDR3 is TGTGCCAGCAGCTTAGCTCGGGACAGCCACAATGAGCAGTTCTTC.

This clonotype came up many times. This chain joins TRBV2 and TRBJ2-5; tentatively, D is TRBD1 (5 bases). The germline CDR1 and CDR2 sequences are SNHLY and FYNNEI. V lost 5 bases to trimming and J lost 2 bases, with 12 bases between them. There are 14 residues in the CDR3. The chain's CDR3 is CASSFQGRQETQYF. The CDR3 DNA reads TGTGCCAGCAGTTTTCAGGGTCGGCAAGAGACCCAGTACTTC.

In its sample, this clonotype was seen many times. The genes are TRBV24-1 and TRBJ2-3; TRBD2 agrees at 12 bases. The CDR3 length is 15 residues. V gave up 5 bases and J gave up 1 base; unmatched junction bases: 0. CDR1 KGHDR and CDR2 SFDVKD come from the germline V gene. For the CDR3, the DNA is TGTGCCACCAGTGGACTAGCGGGAGGCACAGATACGCAGTATTTT. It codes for CATSGLAGGTDTQYF.

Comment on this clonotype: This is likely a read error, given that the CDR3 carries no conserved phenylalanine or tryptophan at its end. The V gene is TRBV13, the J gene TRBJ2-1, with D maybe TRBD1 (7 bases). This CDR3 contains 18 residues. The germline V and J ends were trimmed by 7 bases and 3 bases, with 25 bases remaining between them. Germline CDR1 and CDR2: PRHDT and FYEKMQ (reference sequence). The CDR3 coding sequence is TGTGCCAGCAACCAGGGGGGCGTAGGACTCAAACTCTACAATGAGCAGTTCTTA. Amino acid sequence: CASNQGGVGLKLYNEQFL.